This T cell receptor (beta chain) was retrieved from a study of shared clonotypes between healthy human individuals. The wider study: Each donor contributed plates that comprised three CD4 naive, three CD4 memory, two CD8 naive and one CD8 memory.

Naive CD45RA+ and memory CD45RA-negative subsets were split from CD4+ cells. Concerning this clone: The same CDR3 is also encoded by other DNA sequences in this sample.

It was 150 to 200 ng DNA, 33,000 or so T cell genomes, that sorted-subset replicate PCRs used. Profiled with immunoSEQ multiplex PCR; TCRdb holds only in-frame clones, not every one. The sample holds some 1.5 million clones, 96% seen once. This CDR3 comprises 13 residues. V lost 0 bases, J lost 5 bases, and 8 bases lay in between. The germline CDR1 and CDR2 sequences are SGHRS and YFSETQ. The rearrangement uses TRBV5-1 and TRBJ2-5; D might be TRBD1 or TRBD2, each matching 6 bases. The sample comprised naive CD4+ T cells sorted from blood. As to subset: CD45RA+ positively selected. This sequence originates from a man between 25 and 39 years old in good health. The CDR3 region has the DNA TGCGCCAGCAGCTTGGGAGGGGGGGAGACCCAGTACTTC. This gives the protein CASSLGGGETQYF.